The next 31 T cell receptor beta chains were all read from a single sample in a study of shared clonotypes between healthy human individuals. TCRdb's table, derived via immunoSEQ multiplex PCR, lists solely in-frame clones and lacks some. The repertoire consists of around 530,000 clones, with around 81% occurring once and the leading ten covering about 12%. Sequencing was performed on PBMCs. These receptors originate from a woman aged 40 to 49 in good health. Some clones in this sample may be carry-over from other donors' samples.

The V gene is TRBV6-6, the J gene TRBJ1-5; D remains unclear. Germline values: CDR1 MNHNY, CDR2 SVGAGI (reference sequence). The CDR3 extends over 14 amino acids. The V end was cut by 9 bases, the J end by 1 base, with 13 bases between. The CDR3 spells CASMDHLSNQPQHF. Here the CDR3 DNA reads TGTGCCAGTATGGACCATCTAAGCAATCAGCCCCAGCATTTT.

J is TRBJ2-7 and V is TRBV18; D gene uncertain. The V end was cut by 4 bases, the J end by 3 bases, with 10 bases between. The CDR3 sequence is 13 residues long. Germline loops: CDR1 KGHSH, CDR2 LQKENI. The CDR3 spells CASSLSSNYEQYF. For the CDR3, the DNA is TGTGCCAGCTCACTTTCCTCCAACTACGAGCAGTACTTC.

In this sample, this clone turned up a few times. This chain uses TRBV19 with TRBJ1-1, with D uncertain. This CDR3 has 11 residues. Trimming stripped 10 bases from V and 11 bases from J, with 17 bases between. Per germline, CDR1 LNHDA and CDR2 SQIVND (reference sequence). The CDR3 protein is CATSYGLVAFF. The CDR3, as DNA: TGTGCCACGTCCTACGGGCTTGTCGCTTTCTTT.

The chain uses TRBV9 and TRBJ2-3, with D hard to call. Trimming took 2 bases from V and 0 from J, leaving 13 bases between them. The CDR3 has 16 amino acids. In germline, CDR1 is SGDLS, CDR2 YYNGEE. The CDR3 DNA reads TGTGCCAGCAGCGTTTTTGCCGGAACTAGCACAGATACGCAGTATTTT. Protein sequence: CASSVFAGTSTDTQYF.

The rearrangement links TRBV6-5 to TRBJ2-3; D gene unclear. Germline V lookup: CDR1 MNHEY, CDR2 SVGAGI. The CDR3 consists of 12 residues. Trimming left V 6 bases short and J 6 bases short, with 10 bases between. Written as DNA, the CDR3 is TGTGCCAGCAGATCGACCACGGATACGCAGTATTTT. It translates to CASRSTTDTQYF.

V usage is TRBV28 and J usage is TRBJ2-7; perhaps D is TRBD1 or TRBD2 (5 bases each). The CDR3 covers 15 residues. Germline values: CDR1 MDHEN, CDR2 SYDVKM. V was clipped by 11 bases and J by 0 bases, with 20 bases between them. CDR3 sequence reads: CAATGLALGSYEQYF. CDR3 nucleotide sequence: TGTGCCGCTACGGGGCTAGCTCTCGGCTCCTACGAGCAGTACTTC.

This clone showed up just a few times. The chain combines TRBV7-3 with TRBJ2-1, with 7 bases aligning to TRBD2. V dropped 5 bases and J dropped 8; count of bases not matched to a gene: 9. Germline V gives CDR1 SGHTA, CDR2 FQGTGA. This CDR3 contains 14 residues. The CDR3 region has the DNA TGTGCCAGCAGCCTCCAAGGACTAGGCGATGAGCAGTTCTTC. It yields the protein CASSLQGLGDEQFF.

The chain carries TRBV11-3 and TRBJ2-5; weak D call: TRBD1 (5 bases). The CDR3 has 12 amino acids. The V gene's germline CDR1 is SGHNT and CDR2 YENEEA. Deletions cut 6 bases from V and 5 bases from J, with 10 bases between. CDR3 in DNA: TGTGCCAGCAGGCAGGGAATGGAGACCCAGTACTTC. Its protein product is CASRQGMETQYF.

This clone was picked up a small number of times. The chain employs TRBV6-5 and TRBJ1-2, with 8 bases aligning to TRBD1. Germline CDR1 MNHEY, CDR2 SVGAGI. CDR3 length equals 14 residues. Trimming cost V 6 bases and J 7 bases; bases outside gene matches: 10. CDR3 in amino acids: CASSPTGVVGGYTF. CDR3 DNA: TGTGCCAGCAGCCCGACAGGGGTGGTTGGTGGCTACACCTTC.

The V and J genes are TRBV19 and TRBJ2-7, with 9 bases identical to TRBD1. CDR1 is LNHDA and CDR2 is SQIVND in the germline V gene (reference sequence). J lost 5 bases, V lost 6 bases, and 8 bases had no gene match. CDR3 size: 14 residues. The CDR3 bases are TGTGCCAGTAGCACACAGGGGGCTTCGGACGAGCAGTACTTC. It specifies CASSTQGASDEQYF.

The chain combines TRBV4-3 with TRBJ2-5, with TRBD1 matching over 10 bases. CDR1 is LGHNA and CDR2 is YSLEER in the germline V gene. After removal of 1 base from V and 5 bases from J, the junction contained 7 bases not matched to a gene. The CDR3 length is 16 residues. The CDR3, as DNA: TGCGCCAGCAGCCAAGCCGACAGGGGGCATGTGGAGACCCAGTACTTC. It translates to CASSQADRGHVETQYF.

V is TRBV7-2 and J is TRBJ2-1, with a tentative D call TRBD2 (6 bases). CDR1 is SGHTA, CDR2 FQGNSA, per germline. V gave up 5 bases and J gave up 10 bases, with 15 bases separating them. This CDR3 region has 13 residues. The CDR3 bases are TGTGCCAGCAGCGGGGACGGAGGGTACGAGCAGTTCTTC. Its translation is CASSGDGGYEQFF.

A remark on this clone: This likely came from a read error, as a far larger clone is one base away. The rearrangement joins TRBV30 to TRBJ1-1, with a weak D call TRBD1 (6 bases). CDR1 and CDR2 from the germline V gene are GTSNPN and SVGIG (reference sequence). The CDR3 consists of 17 residues. The CDR3 protein is CARSPPGANSMNTEAFF. CDR3 bases: TGTGCCCGGAGTCCCCCAGGGGCCAACTCCATGAACACTGAAGCTTTCTTT.

The gene calls are TRBV10-3 and TRBJ2-1; possible D gene TRBD2, 5 bases. The germline V and J ends were trimmed by 4 bases and 3 bases, with 10 bases remaining between them. Germline V CDR1 and CDR2: ENHRY, SYGVKD. The CDR3 spans 14 residues. CDR3 sequence: CAISVSGDYNEQFF. The CDR3, as DNA: TGTGCCATCAGTGTCAGCGGAGACTACAATGAGCAGTTCTTC.

This clone was seen many times. Other DNA sequences from this sample encode an identical CDR3 as well. The V and J genes are TRBV7-9 and TRBJ2-1; 13 bases are shared with TRBD2. The CDR3 is 15 residues long. The germline V gene has CDR1 SEHNR and CDR2 FQNEAQ (reference sequence). The V gene end was trimmed by 2 bases and the J gene end by 8 bases; junction bases not matched to a gene: 3. The CDR3 DNA reads TGTGCCAGCAGCTTAAGGACTAGCGGGAGTGATGAGCAGTTCTTC. This gives the protein CASSLRTSGSDEQFF.

CDR3 nucleotides: TGTGCCAGCAGTCCCAATAGGCGCTCCTACAATGAGCAGTTCTTC. It yields the protein CASSPNRRSYNEQFF. This rearrangement joins TRBV6-5 to TRBJ2-1; no clear D gene. Germline V gene sequence: CDR1 MNHEY, CDR2 SVGAGI. Between the trimmed V and J ends, which lost 5 bases and 0 bases, there was a span of 11 bases. This CDR3 comprises 15 residues.

The chain uses TRBV29-1 and TRBJ1-2; D uncertain. V lost 1 base, J lost 4 bases, and 16 bases lay in between. This CDR3 is 15 amino acids long. The germline V gene encodes CDR1 SQVTM and CDR2 ANQGSEA. CDR3 coding DNA: TGCAGCGTTGAAGGGTATCGGACCAAGGGCTATGGCTACACCTTC. Its translation: CSVEGYRTKGYGYTF.

The chain employs TRBV27 and TRBJ2-7; 11 bases align to TRBD1. CDR3 length equals 15 residues. In germline, CDR1 is MNHEY, CDR2 SMNVEV (reference sequence). Trimming removed 5 bases from V and 4 bases from J; junction bases left unmatched: 7. CDR3 bases: TGTGCCAGCAGTCCTGGGACAGGGGGTATTTACGAGCAGTACTTC. Its translation is CASSPGTGGIYEQYF.

V gene TRBV27 combines with J gene TRBJ2-1; 7 bases are shared with TRBD2. Germline values: CDR1 MNHEY, CDR2 SMNVEV (reference sequence). Trimming removed 5 bases from V and 7 bases from J; junction bases left unmatched: 5. This CDR3 has 13 residues. CDR3: CASSPPGGNEQFF. As DNA, the CDR3 is TGTGCCAGCAGTCCACCCGGGGGGAATGAGCAGTTCTTC.

This clone was detected only a few times. The chain links TRBV2 to TRBJ2-3; a possible D gene is TRBD1 (8 bases). The CDR3 runs to 15 residues. CDR1 SNHLY and CDR2 FYNNEI come from the germline V gene. Trimming left V 5 bases short and J 0 bases short, with 12 bases between. As DNA, the CDR3 is TGTGCCAGCAGTAAACAGGGGGGGAGCACAGATACGCAGTATTTT. It codes for CASSKQGGSTDTQYF.

This sequence joins TRBV7-9 and TRBJ1-3; D remains unclear. This CDR3 has 13 amino acids. The V gene's germline CDR1 is SEHNR and CDR2 FQNEAQ (reference sequence). Trimming removed 3 bases at V and 3 bases at J, with 6 bases between. The CDR3 coding sequence is TGTGCCAGCAGCTTTCGGGGTGGAAACACCATATATTTT. Amino acid sequence: CASSFRGGNTIYF.

This chain links TRBV28 with TRBJ1-3, with TRBD1 identical over 9 bases. Unmatched junction bases numbered 3, after V lost 1 base and J lost 5 bases. Germline CDR1 reads MDHEN; CDR2 reads SYDVKM. The CDR3 totals 15 residues. CDR3 sequence reads: CASSLSGQGRNTIYF. DNA of the CDR3: TGTGCCAGCAGTTTATCGGGACAGGGTCGAAACACCATATATTTT.

The chain couples TRBV7-2 to TRBJ2-7; 7 bases align to TRBD1. V shed 1 base, J shed 4 bases, and the junction held 7 bases outside the gene matches. CDR1 and CDR2 from the germline V gene are SGHTA and FQGNSA. The CDR3 is 15 residues long. CDR3 residues: CASSLETGSGYEQYF. The CDR3 nucleotides are TGTGCCAGCAGCTTAGAGACAGGGTCGGGGTACGAGCAGTACTTC.

V and J are TRBV5-1 and TRBJ2-2; possibly TRBD1 for D (5 bases). Germline CDR1 and CDR2: SGHRS and YFSETQ. This CDR3 comprises 14 residues. V lost 6 bases and J 4 bases, leaving 13 bases between the germline ends. CDR3 in amino acids: CASTITGSTGELFF. CDR3 DNA sequence: TGCGCCAGCACAATAACAGGTTCCACCGGGGAGCTGTTTTTT.

Remarks on this clone: This may stem from a read error, because a much larger clone lies one nucleotide away. This sequence joins TRBV28 and TRBJ1-5; D unresolved. The CDR3 extends over 15 amino acids. Per the germline V gene, CDR1 is MDHEN and CDR2 is SYDVKM. The CDR3 DNA reads TGTGCCAGAAGTTTAATCCGGGGAAGGCATCAGCCCCAGCATTTT. Its protein is CARSLIRGRHQPQHF.

The chain joins TRBV28 to TRBJ1-5; a weak D match, TRBD1 (5 bases). Trimming left V 6 bases short and J 11 bases short, with 26 bases between. Germline CDR1 is MDHEN and CDR2 is SYDVKM. This CDR3 is 16 amino acids long. The CDR3 here is CASSPTHGGRPSSQHF. The CDR3 DNA is TGTGCCAGCAGCCCAACGCACGGGGGGAGACCTTCATCCCAGCATTTT.

DNA of the CDR3: TGTGCCAGCAGCTGGGACAGGGGGCCAACGAACACTGAAGCTTTCTTT. Translating it yields CASSWDRGPTNTEAFF. The genes are TRBV7-9 and TRBJ1-1; 12 positions match TRBD1. This CDR3 comprises 16 residues. Germline trimming cut 4 bases from V and 1 base from J; bases unmatched to any gene: 4. Per germline, CDR1 SEHNR and CDR2 FQNEAQ (reference sequence).

The chain couples TRBV9 to TRBJ2-1; D is uncertain. This CDR3 contains 11 residues. The V and J ends lost 3 bases and 5 bases respectively, with 3 bases between them. The germline CDR1 and CDR2 sequences are SGDLS and YYNGEE. The CDR3 loop reads CASSANNEQFF. CDR3 nucleotide sequence: TGTGCCAGCAGCGCAAACAATGAGCAGTTCTTC.

This clone was detected only a few times. V is TRBV29-1 and J is TRBJ2-5, with D hard to call. The CDR3 runs to 13 residues. Trimming left V 6 bases short and J 1 base short, with 12 bases between. Germline V gives CDR1 SQVTM, CDR2 ANQGSEA. The DNA of the CDR3 is TGCAGCGTGCCCCTCGCAGGCCAAGAGACCCAGTACTTC. It yields the protein CSVPLAGQETQYF.

The chain employs TRBV7-2 and TRBJ2-5; TRBD2 aligns across 14 bases. The DNA end lines up better with TRBJ2-7; the J call may be wrong. The V gene's germline CDR1 is SGHTA and CDR2 FQGNSA. The CDR3 is 18 amino acids. The CDR3 protein is CASSPTGTSGSKGYEQYF. As DNA, the CDR3 is TGTGCCAGCAGCCCCACCGGGACTAGCGGGAGTAAGGGGTACGAGCAGTACTTC.

The gene calls are TRBV15 and TRBJ1-5; possibly TRBD1 for D (5 bases). This CDR3 is built from 14 residues. Germline V gene lookup returns CDR1 LNHNV and CDR2 YYDKDF (reference sequence). The ends were cut back, 1 base at V and 5 bases at J, with 9 bases in the middle. The CDR3 sequence: CATSRGGGDQPQHF. The CDR3 coding sequence is TGTGCCACCAGCAGAGGGGGCGGCGATCAGCCCCAGCATTTT.